Following are 30 T cell receptor beta chains from one sample sequenced in a study of monozygotic twins with inflammatory bowel disease. TCRdb reprocessed the 5' RACE reads and stores each CDR3 protein as one record, lacking DNA. In total, the table holds more than 300,000 distinct CDR3 sequences. Material: blood. Receptors were obtained from a human donor with ulcerative colitis or Crohn's disease, or a healthy co-twin of an affected twin (not recorded which).

The chain uses TRBV6-2 or TRBV6-3 and TRBJ1-1; without DNA, the TCRdb call of TRBD1 cannot be checked. This CDR3 spans 14 amino acids. The germline V gene encodes CDR1 MNHEY and CDR2 SVGEGT. The CDR3 reads CASSYPQGYPEAFF.

J is TRBJ2-1 and V is TRBV4-2; TCRdb outputs TRBD1, but without DNA this stays unchecked. The germline V gene encodes CDR1 LGHNA and CDR2 YNFKEQ. This CDR3 is built from 16 residues. This CDR3 is CASSQDVGEPGGRQFF.

The chain joins TRBV5-1 to TRBJ2-5; checking the TCRdb D call of TRBD1 is not possible without DNA. This CDR3 has 15 amino acids. The V gene's germline CDR1 is SGHRS and CDR2 YFSETQ. CDR3 amino acids: CASSSGTGGQETQYF.

This chain links TRBV20-1 with TRBJ1-2. The germline gives CDR1 DFQATT, CDR2 SNEGSKA (reference sequence). This CDR3 has 13 residues. The CDR3 spells CSARWGLDYGYTF.

This chain links TRBV12-3 or TRBV12-4 with TRBJ2-7. The length of the CDR3 is 13 residues. CDR3 sequence reads: CASSLSVFHEQYF.

The chain joins TRBV20-1 to TRBJ2-1; TCRdb names TRBD2, which stays unverified in the absence of DNA. Germline CDR1 and CDR2: DFQATT and SNEGSKA (reference sequence). This CDR3 region has 20 residues. This CDR3 is CSASLIPGTSGRSSYNEQFF.

The chain is built from TRBV5-1 and TRBJ1-6; TCRdb's D call of TRBD1 is untestable without DNA. The CDR3 sequence is 15 residues long. Germline CDR1 SGHRS, CDR2 YFSETQ. The CDR3 loop is CASSPEGSFNSPLHF.

The rearrangement uses TRBV7-9 and TRBJ2-7; TCRdb lists TRBD2, though no DNA is available to test this call. Germline CDR1 SEHNR, CDR2 FQNEAQ (reference sequence). This CDR3 spans 15 amino acids. CDR3 protein: CASSSLAEYSYEQYF.

This rearrangement joins TRBV27 to TRBJ2-7; absent DNA, TCRdb's TRBD1 call cannot be checked. CDR3 length: 16 amino acids. CDR1 and CDR2 from the germline V gene are MNHEY and SMNVEV (reference sequence). This CDR3 is CASSLSSAGGSYEQYF.

The rearrangement uses TRBV11-2 and TRBJ2-6; TCRdb proposes TRBD2, but this gene call is untestable without DNA. Germline values: CDR1 SGHAT, CDR2 FQNNGV. The CDR3 is made up of 18 amino acids. CDR3 amino acids: CASSPQREGHSGANVLTF.

The V call is TRBV6-1, the J call TRBJ2-1; TCRdb outputs TRBD2, but without DNA this stays unchecked. CDR3 length equals 15 residues. The germline CDR1 and CDR2 sequences are MNHNS and SASEGT. CDR3 amino acids: CASKPQTPPHNEQFF.

The rearrangement links TRBV9 to TRBJ2-1; the TCRdb call, TRBD2, lacks DNA for checking. This CDR3 has 16 residues. Germline values: CDR1 SGDLS, CDR2 YYNGEE. The CDR3 region is CASSVALGTSGGEQFF.

The rearrangement uses TRBV3-1 and TRBJ2-3; TCRdb returns TRBD2, unconfirmable since there is no DNA. Germline V gene sequence: CDR1 LGHDT, CDR2 YNNKEL (reference sequence). This CDR3 comprises 18 residues. CDR3 loop: CASSQDWLAGRSIGTQYF.

The chain links TRBV5-1 to TRBJ2-3; TCRdb names TRBD1, which stays unverified in the absence of DNA. This CDR3 is 15 amino acids long. The germline V gene has CDR1 SGHRS and CDR2 YFSETQ. The CDR3 loop is CASSFRIRGTDTQYF.

The V and J genes are TRBV10-3 and TRBJ1-1; no DNA is available, so the TRBD1 call from TCRdb remains unchecked. Germline assignment: CDR1 ENHRY and CDR2 SYGVKD. The CDR3 length is 13 residues. The chain's CDR3 is CAISVEGDTEAFF.

The gene calls are TRBV7-6 and TRBJ1-1. Germline V lookup: CDR1 SGHVS, CDR2 FNYEAQ. The CDR3 covers 13 residues. CDR3 protein: CASSLTGTTEAFF.

The chain couples TRBV10-3 to TRBJ2-5; as DNA is missing, the TRBD1 call by TCRdb cannot be tested. Looked up from germline, CDR1 is ENHRY and CDR2 is SYGVKD. The CDR3 contains 12 residues. The CDR3 reads CAISGGQETQYF.

CDR3 amino acids: CASSTTDTAYEQYF. The chain uses TRBV5-1 and TRBJ2-7. Germline V lookup: CDR1 SGHRS, CDR2 YFSETQ. The CDR3 sequence is 14 residues long. Supplemented by reference TRBV5-1 and TRBJ2-7, the full variable domain reads KAGVTQTPRYLIKTRGQQVTLSCSPISGHRSVSWYQQTPGQGLQFLFEYFSETQRNKGNFPGRFSGRQFSNSRSEMNVSTLELGDSALYLCASSTTDTAYEQYFGPGTRLTVT.

The V and J genes are TRBV6-1 and TRBJ1-2; the TRBD1 assignment by TCRdb is unverifiable without DNA. Per germline, CDR1 MNHNS and CDR2 SASEGT. This CDR3 is 15 amino acids long. The CDR3 protein is CASRPPDRVNYGYTF.

This chain connects TRBV5-6 to TRBJ1-5; the D gene TCRdb calls, TRBD1, cannot be checked with no DNA. Germline V CDR1 and CDR2: SGHDT, YYEEEE. This CDR3 is built from 15 residues. The CDR3 region is CASSRRQAVNQPQHF.

This chain connects TRBV4-3 to TRBJ2-7; TCRdb's D call of TRBD2 is untestable without DNA. The CDR3 spans 16 residues. CDR1 is LGHNA, CDR2 YSLEER, per germline. The CDR3 sequence is CASSQGGEGPSYEQYF.

The genes are TRBV4-3 and TRBJ1-5. In germline, CDR1 is LGHNA, CDR2 YSLEER. CDR3 length: 15 amino acids. The CDR3 protein is CASSHGVGVNQPQHF.

The rearrangement links TRBV11-2 to TRBJ2-6; TCRdb lists TRBD1, though no DNA is available to test this call. The CDR3 has 19 residues. CDR1 and CDR2 (germline): SGHAT, FQNNGV. CDR3 residues: CASSPRWGQGALGANVLTF.

V is TRBV15 and J is TRBJ2-1. The CDR3 loop spans 16 amino acids. From germline, CDR1 is LNHNV and CDR2 YYDKDF (reference sequence). The CDR3 loop is CATSIDGGSSYNEQFF.

The rearrangement links TRBV5-1 to TRBJ2-2. From germline, CDR1 is SGHRS and CDR2 YFSETQ. This CDR3 is 15 amino acids long. The CDR3 loop is CASSLVLERTGELFF.

CDR3 sequence reads: CASSLRHNTEAFF. The chain uses TRBV12-3 or TRBV12-4 and TRBJ1-1. This CDR3 spans 13 amino acids.

The V and J genes are TRBV5-1 and TRBJ1-6; TCRdb reports TRBD1, a call that lacks DNA to check it against. The CDR3 covers 17 residues. Germline V CDR1 and CDR2: SGHRS, YFSETQ. The CDR3 sequence is CASSLEGQGASNSPLHF.

This chain connects TRBV28 to TRBJ2-2; TCRdb's assignment of TRBD1 cannot be checked, as there is no DNA. In germline, CDR1 is MDHEN, CDR2 SYDVKM. This CDR3 contains 16 residues. CDR3 protein: CASSQPGTGNTGELFF.

This chain connects TRBV15 to TRBJ2-3; TCRdb's assignment of TRBD2 cannot be checked, as there is no DNA. The CDR3 totals 16 residues. Germline values: CDR1 LNHNV, CDR2 YYDKDF (reference sequence). The CDR3 loop is CATSREERGSRNTQYF.

This chain links TRBV20-1 with TRBJ1-6. Germline CDR1 DFQATT, CDR2 SNEGSKA (reference sequence). The CDR3 is 13 amino acids. CDR3 sequence reads: CSAIGSYNSPLHF.